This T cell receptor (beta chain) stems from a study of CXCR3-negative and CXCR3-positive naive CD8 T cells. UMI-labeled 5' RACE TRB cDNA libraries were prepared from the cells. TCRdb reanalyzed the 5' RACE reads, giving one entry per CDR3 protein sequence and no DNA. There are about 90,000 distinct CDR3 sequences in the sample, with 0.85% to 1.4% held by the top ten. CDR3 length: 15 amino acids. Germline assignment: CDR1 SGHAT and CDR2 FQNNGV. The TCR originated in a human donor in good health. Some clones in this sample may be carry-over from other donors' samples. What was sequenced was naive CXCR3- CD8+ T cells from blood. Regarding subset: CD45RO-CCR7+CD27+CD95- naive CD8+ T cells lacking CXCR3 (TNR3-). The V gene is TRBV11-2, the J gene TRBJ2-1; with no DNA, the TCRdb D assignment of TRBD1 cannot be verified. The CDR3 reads CASSNPWTGKGEQFF.